Following are 25 T cell receptor beta chains from one sample sequenced in a study of T cells in localized non-small cell lung cancer. Measured with immunoSEQ multiplex PCR; TCRdb has only the in-frame clones, and not every one. The sample lists 14,000 or so clones, about nine tenths seen once, with 2.5% to 3% in the top ten. The sample consisted of peripheral blood mononuclear cells, taken before any cancer treatment. The receptors originated from a man between 40 and 75 years old with stage III lung adenocarcinoma.

This clone is a singleton in its sample. This chain connects TRBV6-1 to TRBJ2-5; tentative D call: TRBD1 (5 bases). Trimming removed 2 bases from V and 0 bases from J, with 13 bases in between. The germline CDR1 and CDR2 sequences are MNHNS and SASEGT. The CDR3 has 16 amino acids. Written as DNA, the CDR3 is TGTGCCAGCAGTGAACAGGGTAGTCGGTACCAAGAGACCCAGTACTTC. It is translated as CASSEQGSRYQETQYF.

This chain uses TRBV10-2 with TRBJ2-2; 9 bases line up with TRBD1. In germline, CDR1 is WSHSY, CDR2 SAAADI. V trimming: 6 bases; J trimming: 3 bases; junction bases outside the gene matches: 2. This CDR3 region has 14 residues. CDR3 nucleotide sequence: TGCGCCAGCAGGAGGGACAGGGACACCGGGGAGCTGTTTTTT. Amino acid sequence: CASRRDRDTGELFF.

The J gene is TRBJ2-7, the V gene TRBV5-8; 7 bases are a match to TRBD1. Germline V lookup: CDR1 SGHTS, CDR2 YDEGEE. CDR3 size: 13 residues. The V and J ends lost 3 bases and 3 bases, in that order; junction bases with no gene match: 3. The CDR3 is CASSWDSSYEQYF. DNA of the CDR3: TGTGCCAGCAGCTGGGACAGCAGCTACGAGCAGTACTTC.

The chain employs TRBV29-1 and TRBJ2-7; maybe TRBD1 (6 bases). The V end lost 0 bases, the J end lost 3 bases, and 15 bases lay between the germline ends. This CDR3 region has 15 residues. The germline V gene encodes CDR1 SQVTM and CDR2 ANQGSEA. Written as DNA, the CDR3 is TGCAGCGTTGAAGAGGACAGTAGAACTGGCTACGAGCAGTACTTC. As protein: CSVEEDSRTGYEQYF.

The genes are TRBV6-6 and TRBJ1-2, with D uncertain. V was pared by 8 bases and J by 1 base, with 11 bases between. CDR3 length: 13 residues. Germline V gene lookup returns CDR1 MNHNY and CDR2 SVGAGI (reference sequence). The CDR3 is CASFSGFNYGYTF. Written as DNA, the CDR3 is TGTGCCAGCTTTTCTGGATTTAACTATGGCTACACCTTC.

This rearrangement joins TRBV11-2 to TRBJ2-1; D call uncertain. Germline V CDR1 and CDR2: SGHAT, FQNNGV. The length of the CDR3 is 11 residues. With 5 bases removed from V and 8 bases from J, the gap between germline ends came to 7 bases. CDR3 residues: CASSTLDEQFF. For the CDR3, the DNA is TGTGCCAGCAGCACTCTAGATGAGCAGTTCTTC.

The genes are TRBV28 and TRBJ1-1; D might be TRBD1 (5 bases). The CDR3 has 14 amino acids. Per germline, CDR1 MDHEN and CDR2 SYDVKM. V was pared by 8 bases and J by 4 bases, with 17 bases between. CDR3: CASHAFPGTTEAFF. Written as DNA, the CDR3 is TGTGCCAGCCACGCCTTTCCCGGGACCACTGAAGCTTTCTTT.

V is TRBV11-1 and J is TRBJ2-6; TRBD1 is a possible D gene (6 bases). V dropped 5 bases and J dropped 2 bases, with 10 bases sitting between them. Germline CDR1 and CDR2: SGHAT and FQDESV (reference sequence). The CDR3 extends over 15 amino acids. CDR3 loop: CASSNRQAGANVLTF. The CDR3 nucleotides are TGTGCCAGCAGCAATCGACAGGCTGGGGCCAACGTCCTGACTTTC.

J is TRBJ2-5 and V is TRBV28, with D perhaps matching TRBD1 (6 bases). V dropped 6 bases and J dropped 7 bases, with 21 bases sitting between them. Germline assignment: CDR1 MDHEN and CDR2 SYDVKM. The CDR3 has 15 amino acids. The CDR3 DNA reads TGTGCCAGCAGCCCCGCCGGGGACACCCGTTCGACCCAGTACTTC. Translating it yields CASSPAGDTRSTQYF.

This clone was picked up one time. The gene calls are TRBV10-3 and TRBJ2-1; TRBD2 matches at 15 bases. Germline CDR1 reads ENHRY; CDR2 reads SYGVKD. The CDR3 spans 16 residues. The V segment lost 4 bases and the J segment 6 bases; nucleotides outside the gene matches: 4. CDR3 residues: CAISGTSGRDSNEQFF. CDR3 nucleotides: TGTGCCATCAGTGGGACTAGCGGGAGGGACAGCAATGAGCAGTTCTTC.

The chain links TRBV5-1 to TRBJ2-4; 14 nucleotides line up with TRBD2. Losses at the gene ends were 4 bases for V and 1 base for J; bases not matched to a gene: 13. The CDR3 has 20 amino acids. Looked up from germline, CDR1 is SGHRS and CDR2 is YFSETQ. CDR3 amino acids: CASSLGAGLAGVGAKNIQYF. In nucleotides, the CDR3 is TGCGCCAGCAGCCTTGGGGCGGGACTAGCGGGAGTGGGGGCCAAAAACATTCAGTACTTC.

The rearrangement joins TRBV6-1 to TRBJ2-7; TRBD1 aligns across 10 bases. The germline V gene has CDR1 MNHNS and CDR2 SASEGT. Trimming cost V 8 bases and J 3 bases; bases outside gene matches: 4. The CDR3 spans 13 residues. The CDR3 here is CASAGDRGYEQYF. DNA of the CDR3: TGTGCCAGCGCGGGGGACAGGGGCTACGAGCAGTACTTC.

V gene TRBV6-5 combines with J gene TRBJ1-3; D is unresolved. The CDR3 spans 15 residues. CDR1 and CDR2 from the germline V gene are MNHEY and SVGAGI. The V end lost 0 bases, the J end lost 2 bases, and 8 bases lay between the germline ends. The chain's CDR3 is CASSYSSGTGNTIYF. The DNA of the CDR3 is TGTGCCAGCAGTTACTCGTCGGGGACTGGAAACACCATATATTTT.

The chain employs TRBV2 and TRBJ1-5; 9 bases are a match to TRBD1. The CDR3 spans 16 residues. After removal of 6 bases from V and 4 bases from J, the junction contained 10 bases not matched to a gene. Germline CDR1 and CDR2: SNHLY and FYNNEI. The chain's CDR3 is CASRGHRGQSNQPQHF. Here the CDR3 DNA reads TGTGCCAGCAGAGGTCACAGGGGGCAAAGTAATCAGCCCCAGCATTTT. Full variable domain (missing parts from reference TRBV2 and TRBJ1-5): EPEVTQTPSHQVTQMGQEVILRCVPISNHLYFYWYRQILGQKVEFLVSFYNNEISEKSEIFDDQFSVERPDGSNFTLKIRSTKLEDSAMYFCASRGHRGQSNQPQHFGDGTRLSIL.

The chain joins TRBV4-1 to TRBJ2-1; perhaps TRBD1 as D (5 bases). Trimming stripped 1 base from V and 10 bases from J, with 23 bases between. From germline, CDR1 is MGHRA and CDR2 YSYEKL. The CDR3 spans 17 residues. The CDR3 region has the DNA TGCGCCAGCAGCCAAGTTGGTGGGCGACAGTTGGCTTCGGAGCAGTTCTTC. Translation: CASSQVGGRQLASEQFF.

This chain joins TRBV28 and TRBJ2-7, with D maybe TRBD1 (6 bases). Trimming stripped 5 bases from V and 2 bases from J, with 13 bases between. Germline V gene data show CDR1 as MDHEN and CDR2 as SYDVKM. This CDR3 comprises 14 residues. The CDR3 here is CASSPGDLTYEQYF. The CDR3 DNA follows: TGTGCCAGCAGTCCAGGGGATTTAACCTACGAGCAGTACTTC.

This chain joins TRBV7-9 and TRBJ1-1; D ambiguous. This CDR3 has 14 residues. Germline loops: CDR1 SEHNR, CDR2 FQNEAQ (reference sequence). V was pared by 1 base and J by 0 bases, with 6 bases between. CDR3 in amino acids: CASSLDGVNTEAFF. CDR3 bases: TGTGCCAGCAGCTTAGATGGGGTGAACACTGAAGCTTTCTTT.

V usage is TRBV5-4 and J usage is TRBJ1-2; TRBD1 agrees at 9 bases. The CDR3 runs to 15 residues. V lost 0 bases, J lost 6 bases, and 6 bases stayed unmatched. Germline V gives CDR1 SGHNT, CDR2 YYREEE (reference sequence). Here the CDR3 reads CASSLGGQGIDGYTF. CDR3 DNA sequence: TGTGCCAGCAGCTTGGGGGGACAGGGTATAGATGGCTACACCTTC.

This clone showed up just once. V and J are TRBV15 and TRBJ2-3; 8 nucleotides line up with TRBD2. Germline CDR1 reads LNHNV; CDR2 reads YYDKDF (reference sequence). The CDR3 spans 14 residues. After removal of 3 bases from V and 4 bases from J, the junction contained 3 bases not matched to a gene. The CDR3 is CATSRGLDPDTQYF. Here the CDR3 DNA reads TGTGCCACCAGCAGGGGACTAGATCCAGATACGCAGTATTTT.

CDR3: CASSPTSGNEQFF. CDR3 DNA sequence: TGTGCCAGCTCCCCCACTAGCGGCAATGAGCAGTTCTTC. The chain links TRBV18 to TRBJ2-1, with TRBD2 identical over 8 bases. The CDR3 is 13 amino acids. With 6 bases clipped from V and 6 bases from J, the junction kept 4 bases outside the gene matches. Germline assignment: CDR1 KGHSH and CDR2 LQKENI. Based on the CDR3 plus reference TRBV18 and TRBJ2-1, the full variable domain is NAGVMQNPRHLVRRRGQEARLRCSPMKGHSHVYWYRQLPEEGLKFMVYLQKENIIDESGMPKERFSAEFPKEGPSILRIQQVVRGDSAAYFCASSPTSGNEQFFGPGTRLTVL.

This clone appeared once. The genes are TRBV7-2 and TRBJ2-3; D call uncertain. Germline loops: CDR1 SGHTA, CDR2 FQGNSA. Trimming shortened V by 1 base and J by 6 bases, and 11 bases separated the two germline ends. The CDR3 runs 14 residues. The CDR3, as DNA: TGTGCCAGCAGCTTAGACGGACCCCTGGATACGCAGTATTTT. This gives the protein CASSLDGPLDTQYF.

The genes are TRBV5-1 and TRBJ2-1; a possible D gene is TRBD1 (5 bases). Germline CDR1 is SGHRS and CDR2 is YFSETQ. This CDR3 region has 13 residues. V was cut by 0 bases and J by 7 bases, with 8 bases left in between. The DNA for the CDR3 is TGCGCCAGCAGCTTGGTGGGGCAAAATGAGCAGTTCTTC. It translates to CASSLVGQNEQFF.

The rearrangement links TRBV13 to TRBJ2-7, with no clear D. The CDR3 runs 14 residues. The germline V and J ends were trimmed by 0 bases and 5 bases, with 11 bases remaining between them. Per the germline V gene, CDR1 is PRHDT and CDR2 is FYEKMQ (reference sequence). Written as DNA, the CDR3 is TGTGCCAGCAGCTTAGGGCTAAAGACCCACGAGCAGTACTTC. Protein: CASSLGLKTHEQYF.

The chain employs TRBV7-9 and TRBJ2-7; a weak D match, TRBD1 (6 bases). V lost 4 bases and J 6 bases, leaving 19 bases between the germline ends. CDR3 length: 15 residues. The germline CDR1 and CDR2 sequences are SEHNR and FQNEAQ (reference sequence). The CDR3 nucleotides read TGTGCCAGCAGCTCCCCCCTAGGGGGTGGAGGCGAGCAGTACTTC. It translates to CASSSPLGGGGEQYF.

This clone was observed a single time. This chain links TRBV7-2 with TRBJ1-2; a possible D gene is TRBD1 (5 bases). V shed 2 bases and J shed 8 bases, with 9 bases lying between them. This CDR3 has 12 amino acids. Germline V gives CDR1 SGHTA, CDR2 FQGNSA. CDR3 sequence reads: CASSLFGGGYTF. The DNA for the CDR3 is TGTGCCAGCAGCTTATTCGGGGGAGGCTACACCTTC.